This T cell receptor beta chain was identified in a study of cytomegalovirus exposure and HLA in healthy donors. Findings and limits, study-wide: Across HLA loci, a later analysis found differing TCR association rates, with DRB1 most and HLA-C fewest.

As concerns this clone: The antigen is not known.

The PCR used 60 Vbeta and 13 Jbeta primers. Original data processing: Later work found 65 million to 85 million unique TCR beta chains, with roughly 11 million shared. The assay was immunoSEQ multiplex PCR, and TCRdb's table has in-frame clones only and misses some. Clonal size and the V and J genes are those of that table, whereas D and trimming came from the DNA. The sample lists 220,000 or so clones; more than 65% were seen once. Input material: PBMCs. The TCR sequence derives from a woman in her thirties in good health and CMV-seronegative.

This chain's CDR3 is CASSLGVAGRNTEAFF. DNA for the CDR3: TGCGCCAGCAGCTTGGGGGTGGCGGGGAGAAACACTGAAGCTTTCTTT. The chain links TRBV5-1 to TRBJ1-1, with D unclear. The CDR3 is 16 residues long. CDR1 and CDR2 (germline): SGHRS, YFSETQ. V was pared by 0 bases and J by 2 bases, with 14 bases between. Together with reference TRBV5-1 and TRBJ1-1, the CDR3 gives the full variable domain: KAGVTQTPRYLIKTRGQQVTLSCSPISGHRSVSWYQQTPGQGLQFLFEYFSETQRNKGNFPGRFSGRQFSNSRSEMNVSTLELGDSALYLCASSLGVAGRNTEAFFGQGTRLTVV.